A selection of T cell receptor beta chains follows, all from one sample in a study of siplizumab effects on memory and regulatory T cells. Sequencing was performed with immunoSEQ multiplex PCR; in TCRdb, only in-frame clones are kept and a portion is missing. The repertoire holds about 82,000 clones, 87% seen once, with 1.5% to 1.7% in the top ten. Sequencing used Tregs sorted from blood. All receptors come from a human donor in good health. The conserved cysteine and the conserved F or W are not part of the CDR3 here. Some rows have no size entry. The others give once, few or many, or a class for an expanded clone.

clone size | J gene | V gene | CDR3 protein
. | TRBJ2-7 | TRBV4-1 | ASSQVPGQVYEQY
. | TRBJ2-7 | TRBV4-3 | ASSQDTRVTYEQY
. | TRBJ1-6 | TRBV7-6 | ASSLADRVRSPLH
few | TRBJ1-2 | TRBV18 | ASSPPQGPTNYGYT
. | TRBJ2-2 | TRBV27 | ASSPVRVVFTGELF
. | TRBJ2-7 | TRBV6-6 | ASSSPPGGRYEQY
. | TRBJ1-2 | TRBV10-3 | AISVVRKEYGYT
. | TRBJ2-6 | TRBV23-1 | ASSQTGGSGANVLT
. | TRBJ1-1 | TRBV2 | ASKWGPALNTEAF
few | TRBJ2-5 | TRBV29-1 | SLDVGLAGGAETQY
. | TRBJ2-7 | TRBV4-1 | ASSQEGGQGGYEQY
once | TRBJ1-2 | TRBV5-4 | ASSFGTGGANYGYT
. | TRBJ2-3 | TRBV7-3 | ASSPHRRVAGEVTDTQY
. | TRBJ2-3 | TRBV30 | AWSVRILTDTQY
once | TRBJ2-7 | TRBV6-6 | ASSFGQGTSYEQY
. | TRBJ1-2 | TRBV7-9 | ASRPPGGESGYT
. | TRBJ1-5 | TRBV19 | ASSIRGAGNQPQH
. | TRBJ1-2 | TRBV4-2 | ASSQGDRVNYGYT
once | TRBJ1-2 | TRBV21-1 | ASSKVFRGGNYGYT
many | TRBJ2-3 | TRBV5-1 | ASSHRAGTGDTQY
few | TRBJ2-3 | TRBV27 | ATIRAGGPTDTQY
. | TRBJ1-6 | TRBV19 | ASSPSGTGSPLH
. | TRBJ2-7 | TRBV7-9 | ASSQDRGQPYEQY
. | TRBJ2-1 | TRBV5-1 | ASSQGMTGLGNEQF
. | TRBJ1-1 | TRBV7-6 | ASSRTGNTEAF
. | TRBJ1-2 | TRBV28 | ASSKWGGYT
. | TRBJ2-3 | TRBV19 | ASETILSGGSTDTQY
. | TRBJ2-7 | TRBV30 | AWSVRQGYEQY
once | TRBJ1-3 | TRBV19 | ASKPQQSNTIY
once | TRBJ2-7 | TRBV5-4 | ASSLLGEPPYEQY
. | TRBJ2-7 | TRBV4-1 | ASSLGTSGTAYEQY
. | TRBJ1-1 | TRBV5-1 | ASSLTPSGGKAEAF
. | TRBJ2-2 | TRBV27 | ATTLQGTGELF
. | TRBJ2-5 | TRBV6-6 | ASSYSGAQETQY
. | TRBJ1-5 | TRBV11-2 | ASRRRQAYEYSNQPQH
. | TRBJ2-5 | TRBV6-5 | ASSRGTARETQY
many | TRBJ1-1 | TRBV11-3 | ASSQGHRNTEAF
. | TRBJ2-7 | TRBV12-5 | ASGLSTSGGAEQY
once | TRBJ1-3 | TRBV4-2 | ASSQEAGGGNTIY
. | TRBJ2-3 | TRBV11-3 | ASSLGTTYTDTQY
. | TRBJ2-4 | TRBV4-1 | ASSQGRGGGIAKNIQY
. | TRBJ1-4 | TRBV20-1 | RGGSNEKLF
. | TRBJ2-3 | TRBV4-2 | ASSQFSGGVADTQY
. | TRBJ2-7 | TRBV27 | ASSSRRDGSYEQY
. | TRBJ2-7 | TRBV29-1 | SARDSPSEQY
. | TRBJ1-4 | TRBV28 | ASSLPGTGFGNEKLF
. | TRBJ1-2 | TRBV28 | ASNQAIQGVGYT
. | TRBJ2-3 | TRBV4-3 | ASSHGLVGTDTQY
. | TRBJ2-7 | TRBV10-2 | ASSERGGQTYEQY
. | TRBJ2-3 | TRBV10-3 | ATSGGSTDTQY
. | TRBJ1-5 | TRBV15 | ATSRRTGQPQH
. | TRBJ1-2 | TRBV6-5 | ASSYEANYGYT
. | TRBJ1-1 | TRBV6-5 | ASIPGGINTEAF
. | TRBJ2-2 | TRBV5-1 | ASSLGQGTGELF
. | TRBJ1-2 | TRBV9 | ASSVGQGNYGYT
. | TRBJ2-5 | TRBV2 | ASSRAGRGETQY
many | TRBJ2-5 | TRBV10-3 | AISLTSAETQY
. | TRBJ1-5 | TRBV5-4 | ASSLWGASDQPQH
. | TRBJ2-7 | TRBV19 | ASSNQASSYEQY
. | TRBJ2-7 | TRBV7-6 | ASSVGQGGTYEQY